A single sample is the source of the 16 T cell receptor beta chains below, sequenced in a study of blood T cell repertoires in COVID-19 (TCRdb year 2020). The library was made by the immunoSEQ multiplex PCR assay. TCRdb stores this immuneACCESS table with in-frame sequences only. Part of the clones is absent; in the studies checked, under half of the shortfall reflects unresolved V genes, and no reason is known for the rest. Within this sample are some 150,000 clones, with about 86% of them counted one time only. The ten largest clones add up to over 2% of the sample. Sequences were obtained from peripheral blood. Every receptor here comes from a human donor with acute or convalescent COVID-19. The donor label of this sample is uncertain.

The J gene is TRBJ2-7, the V gene TRBV29-1; D perhaps matches TRBD1 (6 bases). Trimming pared 5 bases from V and 4 bases from J, leaving 18 bases between. In germline, CDR1 is SQVTM, CDR2 ANQGSEA. This CDR3 has 14 residues. The CDR3 loop is CSVRDTGTEYEQYF. CDR3 nucleotide sequence: TGCAGCGTTAGGGACACGGGGACGGAGTACGAGCAGTACTTC.

The chain uses TRBV6-1 and TRBJ1-5; D is uncertain. V gave up 0 bases and J gave up 10 bases, with 10 bases separating them. Germline assignment: CDR1 MNHNS and CDR2 SASEGT. The CDR3 has 13 residues. The CDR3 protein is CASSEALMSPQHF. Written as DNA, the CDR3 is TGTGCCAGCAGTGAAGCGCTGATGAGCCCCCAGCATTTT.

The chain combines TRBV7-8 with TRBJ2-2; no reliable D call. Germline V lookup: CDR1 SGHVS, CDR2 FQNEAQ. The CDR3 runs to 15 residues. V was pared by 5 bases and J by 5 bases, with 15 bases between. CDR3 DNA sequence: TGTGCCAGCAGCCGTATGGCGGCGGAGACCGGGGAGCTGTTTTTT. This gives the protein CASSRMAAETGELFF.

CDR3 sequence reads: CASSDGTGGTYEQYF. CDR3 sequence (DNA): TGTGCCAGCAGTGATGGGACAGGGGGCACCTACGAGCAGTACTTC. The chain links TRBV6-1 to TRBJ2-7; 12 bases are a match to TRBD1. Germline assignment: CDR1 MNHNS and CDR2 SASEGT. V shed 3 bases and J 2 bases; nucleotides not matched to a gene: 2. This CDR3 has 15 amino acids.

V and J are TRBV23-1 and TRBJ2-2, with D perhaps TRBD1 (5 bases). TRBV23-1 is an open reading frame, and its role is uncertain. V shed 0 bases and J shed 8 bases, with 13 bases lying between them. CDR3 length: 15 residues. CDR3 DNA sequence: TGCGCCAGCAGTCAATCAAAGGGGTCGGAGGGGGAGCTGTTTTTT. Its translation: CASSQSKGSEGELFF.

The chain recombines TRBV5-1 with TRBJ2-3, with D possibly being TRBD1 (6 bases). CDR3 length: 13 amino acids. V lost 7 bases and J 3 bases, leaving 12 bases between the germline ends. Germline V gene lookup returns CDR1 SGHRS and CDR2 YFSETQ. CDR3 in amino acids: CASGRQETDTQYF. The CDR3 coding sequence is TGCGCCAGCGGAAGACAGGAGACAGATACGCAGTATTTT.

The rearrangement joins TRBV6-5 to TRBJ1-2; no reliable D call. There are 13 residues in the CDR3. The germline gives CDR1 MNHEY, CDR2 SVGAGI. V shed 6 bases and J shed 0 bases, with 8 bases lying between them. The DNA for the CDR3 is TGTGCCAGCAGACAGCCAGCTAACTATGGCTACACCTTC. Translation: CASRQPANYGYTF.

The chain joins TRBV10-3 to TRBJ1-6; TRBD1 might be the D (5 bases). Trimming removed 1 base from V and 5 bases from J, with 9 bases in between. Germline CDR1 is ENHRY and CDR2 is SYGVKD. The CDR3 runs 15 residues. The CDR3 DNA reads as TGTGCCATCAGTGAGTTGGCAGGGAATAATTCACCCCTCCACTTT. As protein: CAISELAGNNSPLHF.

The rearrangement joins TRBV3-1 (or the pseudogene TRBV3-2) to TRBJ2-7; D perhaps matches TRBD1 (5 bases). CDR1 is LGHDT, CDR2 YNNKEL, per germline (reference sequence). This CDR3 spans 14 amino acids. V lost 7 bases, J lost 5 bases, and 18 bases lay in between. CDR3 in DNA: TGTGCCAGCACCCCGGACACACGGGCCCACGAGCAGTACTTC. This translates into CASTPDTRAHEQYF.

This clone showed up just once. The chain carries TRBV7-3 and TRBJ2-2; 10 nucleotides align to TRBD2. Germline assignment: CDR1 SGHTA and CDR2 FQGTGA. Trimming cost V 5 bases and J 7 bases; bases outside gene matches: 4. The length of the CDR3 is 14 residues. Written as DNA, the CDR3 is TGTGCCAGCAGCAGGGGACTAGCGAGCGGGGAGCTGTTTTTT. It translates to CASSRGLASGELFF.

The CDR3 loop reads CASSATSTASGNTIYF. The CDR3 DNA reads as TGCGCCAGCAGTGCCACCTCGACAGCCTCTGGAAACACCATATATTTT. The J gene is TRBJ1-3, the V gene TRBV10-1; tentatively, D is TRBD1 (5 bases). The CDR3 loop spans 16 amino acids. V was clipped by 4 bases and J by 0 bases, with 13 bases between them. Germline assignment: CDR1 WNHNN and CDR2 SYGVQD (reference sequence).

The V call is TRBV2, the J call TRBJ2-7; TRBD1 matches at 10 bases. The CDR3 spans 13 residues. Trimming took 5 bases from V and 6 from J; bases not matched to a gene: 4. Germline V CDR1 and CDR2: SNHLY, FYNNEI. The CDR3 sequence is CASSSGTGVEQYF. CDR3 in DNA: TGTGCCAGCAGTTCCGGGACAGGGGTCGAGCAGTACTTC.

The chain is built from TRBV19 and TRBJ1-4; D gene uncertain. V was pared by 3 bases and J by 4 bases, with 9 bases between. The CDR3 has 14 amino acids. The germline CDR1 and CDR2 sequences are LNHDA and SQIVND (reference sequence). The CDR3 loop is CASSIWGVNEKLFF. In DNA, the CDR3 is TGTGCCAGTAGTATCTGGGGAGTTAATGAAAAACTGTTTTTT.

The chain couples TRBV27 to TRBJ2-3; tentatively, D is TRBD2 (6 bases). Germline lookup yields CDR1 MNHEY and CDR2 SMNVEV (reference sequence). V gave up 5 bases and J gave up 4 bases, with 10 bases separating them. The CDR3 sequence is 13 residues long. CDR3 sequence: CASSHGDSDTQYF. The DNA for the CDR3 is TGTGCCAGCAGTCACGGGGACTCAGATACGCAGTATTTT.

The CDR3 here is CATRPQAGMAETQYF. CDR3 nucleotide sequence: TGTGCCACCCGCCCCCAGGCGGGGATGGCAGAGACCCAGTACTTC. This chain links TRBV10-3 with TRBJ2-5; perhaps TRBD2 as D (6 bases). CDR1 ENHRY and CDR2 SYGVKD come from the germline V gene. V was cut by 10 bases and J by 4 bases, with 22 bases left in between. This CDR3 has 15 amino acids.

The chain carries TRBV3-1 (or the pseudogene TRBV3-2) and TRBJ2-2; unclear D gene. CDR3 length equals 14 residues. The ends were cut back, 1 base at V and 1 base at J, with 4 bases in the middle. Germline assignment: CDR1 LGHDT and CDR2 YNNKEL (reference sequence). In DNA, the CDR3 is TGTGCCAGCAGCCAAGCCAGGAACACCGGGGAGCTGTTTTTT. Its translation: CASSQARNTGELFF.